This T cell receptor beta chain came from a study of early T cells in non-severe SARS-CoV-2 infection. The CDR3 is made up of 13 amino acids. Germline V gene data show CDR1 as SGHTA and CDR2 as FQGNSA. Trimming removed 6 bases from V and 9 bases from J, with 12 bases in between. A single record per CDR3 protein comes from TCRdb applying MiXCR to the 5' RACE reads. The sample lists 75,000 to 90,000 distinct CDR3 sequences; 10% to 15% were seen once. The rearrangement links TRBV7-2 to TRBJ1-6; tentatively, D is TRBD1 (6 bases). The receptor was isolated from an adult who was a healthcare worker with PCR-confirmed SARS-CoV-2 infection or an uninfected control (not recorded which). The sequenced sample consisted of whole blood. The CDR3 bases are TGTGCCAGCAGGGGGGCAGGGCCTTCACCCCTCCACTTT. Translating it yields CASRGAGPSPLHF. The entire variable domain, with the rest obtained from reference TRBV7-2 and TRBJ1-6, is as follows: GAGVSQSPSNKVTEKGKDVELRCDPISGHTALYWYRQSLGQGLEFLIYFQGNSAPDKSGLPSDRFSAERTGGSVSTLTIQRTQQEDSAVYLCASRGAGPSPLHFGNGTRLTVT.